Described below is a single T cell receptor beta chain sequence and its context. The sample originates from a study of blood T cells in healthy people across ages. V was trimmed by 5 bases and J by 3 bases, leaving 13 bases between them. The CDR3 runs to 14 residues. Looked up from germline, CDR1 is MNHNS and CDR2 is SASEGT. The second PCR ran about 6 to 11 cycles with a sample-barcoded 5' primer and J-beta primers. TCRdb recomputed calls from the 5' RACE reads with MiXCR, one row per CDR3 protein. Of 650,000 to 1,000,000 distinct CDR3 sequences in the sample, about 42% were seen once. This sequence was found in a man older than 75 in good health. The sequenced sample consisted of blood. The rearrangement uses TRBV6-1 and TRBJ1-2; a possible D gene is TRBD1 (5 bases). CDR3 residues: CASSYPGWDYGYTF. The DNA of the CDR3 is TGTGCCAGCAGTTATCCAGGGTGGGACTATGGCTACACCTTC.